This TCR beta chain is from a study of beta chain features in type 1 diabetes. Study in general: Investigators examined some 110,000,000 sorted cells across all samples.

CDR1 and CDR2 from the germline V gene are KGHSH and LQKENI. Deletions cut 2 bases from V and 2 bases from J, with 7 bases between. This CDR3 has 14 residues. As every portion of the isolated RNA was reverse transcribed, the sequencing read expressed TCRB transcripts. Method: immunoSEQ multiplex PCR; TCRdb's copy keeps in-frame clones and lacks some. The repertoire includes roughly 370,000 clones, about 14% of them detected once, and less than 0.04% sits in the top ten. This clone was seen a few times. This chain connects TRBV18 to TRBJ1-5; D gene ambiguous. Material for sequencing was naive CD4+ T cells from blood. The receptor's source is a man aged 25-40 years in good health. The CDR3 loop is CASSPAGGNQPQHF. Written as DNA, the CDR3 is TGTGCCAGCTCACCAGCCGGTGGCAATCAGCCCCAGCATTTT. The variable domain in full, completed from reference TRBV18 and TRBJ1-5, reads NAGVMQNPRHLVRRRGQEARLRCSPMKGHSHVYWYRQLPEEGLKFMVYLQKENIIDESGMPKERFSAEFPKEGPSILRIQQVVRGDSAAYFCASSPAGGNQPQHFGDGTRLSIL.